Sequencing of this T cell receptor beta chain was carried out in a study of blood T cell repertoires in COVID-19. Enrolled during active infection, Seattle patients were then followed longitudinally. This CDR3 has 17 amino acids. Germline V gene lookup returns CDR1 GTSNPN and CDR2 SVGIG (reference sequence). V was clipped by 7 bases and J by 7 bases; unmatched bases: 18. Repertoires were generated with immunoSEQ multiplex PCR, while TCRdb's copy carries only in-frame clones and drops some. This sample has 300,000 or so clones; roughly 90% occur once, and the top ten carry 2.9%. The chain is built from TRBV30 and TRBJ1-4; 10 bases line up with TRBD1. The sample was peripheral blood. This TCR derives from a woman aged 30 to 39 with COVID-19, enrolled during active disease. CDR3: CASTGTGVREDGEKLFF. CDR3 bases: TGTGCCTCAACCGGGACAGGGGTGCGGGAGGATGGTGAAAAACTGTTTTTT.